The rows below give T cell receptor beta chains drawn from one sample of a study of T cell repertoires in cytomegalovirus infection. TCRdb processed the reads anew with MiXCR; each CDR3 protein has one entry. This sample has about 920,000 distinct CDR3 sequences, with roughly 30% found just once. Their antigens remain unidentified. The sample in question was cultured CD8+ T cells from PBMCs, obtained from culture after CMV antigen stimulation. All receptors come from a human donor in good health (CMV status not recorded). Some clones in this sample may be carry-over from other donors' samples. The CDR3 runs from the conserved cysteine through the conserved F or W. The D gene is left open where the match is weak. Clone size appears in some rows only: once, few, many, or a class for an expanded clone.

D	size	J	V	DNA	CDR3
TRBD2	many	TRBJ2-3	TRBV6-1	TGTGCCAGCAGTGAAGACCTACCCTGGGGGGAGGGCGGAGATACGCAGTATTTT	CASSEDLPWGEGGDTQYF
-	few	TRBJ1-1	TRBV4-3	TGCGCCAGCAGCCAAGGGGGAGCCGGGGGGCGGAACACTGAAGCTTTCTTT	CASSQGGAGGRNTEAFF
TRBD1	few	TRBJ1-2	TRBV12-3/TRBV12-4	TGTGCCAGCAGTTTTCCCGGACAGGGTTACTCTGGCTACACCTTC	CASSFPGQGYSGYTF
TRBD2	-	TRBJ2-3	TRBV6-5	TGTGCCAGCAGTTACCGGACTAGCGGGGGAACAGATACGCAGTATTTT	CASSYRTSGGTDTQYF
-	once	TRBJ1-1	TRBV9	TGTGCCAGCAGCGTACCCCAGGACCCGAACACTGAAGCTTTCTTT	CASSVPQDPNTEAFF
-	many	TRBJ2-3	TRBV20-1	TGCAGTGCTAGTGAAAACCCAGAGGGGGCAGATACGCAGTATTTT	CSASENPEGADTQYF
TRBD1	few	TRBJ2-1	TRBV27	TGTGCCAGCAGTTGGGGACAGGGGGGGAATGAGCAGTTCTTC	CASSWGQGGNEQFF
-	many	TRBJ2-1	TRBV7-8	TGTGCCAGCCAGACAGTAGCGACCTACAATGAGCAGTTCTTC	CASQTVATYNEQFF
TRBD1	-	TRBJ1-2	TRBV6-5	TGTGCCAGCAGTTACACACCGGGACAGGGGTTCGGGGGCTACACCTTC	CASSYTPGQGFGGYTF
-	few	TRBJ1-1	TRBV12-3/TRBV12-4	TGTGCCAGCAGTCCCCCACAGAGACCTTGGGCTGAAGCTTTCTTT	CASSPPQRPWAEAFF
TRBD1	-	TRBJ2-3	TRBV6-5	TGTGCCAGCAGTTACTCGAGTGTAGGCGACAGGGGGCATAGCACAGATACGCAGTATTTT	CASSYSSVGDRGHSTDTQYF
TRBD1	-	TRBJ1-1	TRBV4-2	TGTGCCAGCAGCCAAGATGGGACAGGCTTTAACACTGAAGCTTTCTTT	CASSQDGTGFNTEAFF
-	few	TRBJ2-2	TRBV7-6	TGTGCCAGCAGCCCCCCCGGGAGATACACCGGGGAGCTGTTTTTT	CASSPPGRYTGELFF
TRBD1	few	TRBJ1-2	TRBV6-2/TRBV6-3	TGTGCCAGCAGTTACGACAGGGACTTCGACTATGGCTACACCTTC	CASSYDRDFDYGYTF
-	few	TRBJ1-4	TRBV19	TGTGCCAGTAGTACCAACCGGGCCCCAGGGAATAATGAAAAACTGTTTTTT	CASSTNRAPGNNEKLFF
-	-	TRBJ1-1	TRBV27	TGTGCCAGCAGTTTCGGGCGTAGAGCTTTCTTT	CASSFGRRAFF
-	-	TRBJ1-3	TRBV9	TGTGCCAGCAGCTTAACAGGTACAATCGGAAACACCATATATTTT	CASSLTGTIGNTIYF
-	many	TRBJ2-7	TRBV19	TGTGCCAGTAGTTTCACGCAGGGTTCCTACGAGCAGTACTTC	CASSFTQGSYEQYF
-	few	TRBJ1-1	TRBV7-6	TGTGCCAGCAGCTTAGTAGGGACTGTAGATCTCACTGAAGCTTTCTTT	CASSLVGTVDLTEAFF
TRBD1	-	TRBJ1-4	TRBV2	TGTGCCAGCACTGGATCGGACAGGGGTGAGGTTAGGGATGAAAAACTGTTTTTT	CASTGSDRGEVRDEKLFF
-	few	TRBJ1-2	TRBV15	TGTGCCACCAGTAGTCCCTCAGCTAACTATGGCTACACCTTC	CATSSPSANYGYTF
-	few	TRBJ2-2	TRBV12-3/TRBV12-4	TGTGCCAGCAGCTCTATGGGGACGAACACCGGGGAGCTGTTTTTT	CASSSMGTNTGELFF
-	few	TRBJ1-1	TRBV19	TGTGCCAGTAGTATAGGTTGGAACACTGAAGCTTTCTTT	CASSIGWNTEAFF
-	-	TRBJ2-1	TRBV3-1	TGTGCCAGCAGCCGCGGTGAGGGTAGGATACCTTACAATGAGCAGTTCTTC	CASSRGEGRIPYNEQFF
-	-	TRBJ1-2	TRBV19	TGTGCCAGTAGTATTTACAGGACAGATCACTATGGCTACACCTTC	CASSIYRTDHYGYTF
-	many	TRBJ2-1	TRBV27	TGTGCCAGCAGTTTCGCGGGGACGTACAATGAGCAGTTCTTC	CASSFAGTYNEQFF
-	many	TRBJ2-2	TRBV7-8	TGTGCCAGCAGCTTGGGGGAGCTGTTTTTT	CASSLGELFF
-	-	TRBJ2-3	TRBV14	TGTGCCAGCAGTCATCCTCAGGACCCTCCAGATACGCTGTATTTT	CASSHPQDPPDTLYF
-	-	TRBJ2-3	TRBV10-3	TGTGCCACCAGGGCCCGCACAGATACGCAGTATTTT	CATRARTDTQYF
-	-	TRBJ2-1	TRBV9	TGTGCCAGCAGCGTGGAGTGGAGCTCCTACAATGAGCAGTTCTTC	CASSVEWSSYNEQFF
-	many	TRBJ2-2	TRBV7-6	TGTGCCAGCAGTTCCGAAGGGGAGCTGTTTTTT	CASSSEGELFF
-	-	TRBJ1-1	TRBV5-5	TGTGCCAGCAGCTTGACAAACAAGAACACTGAAGCTTTCTTT	CASSLTNKNTEAFF
-	-	TRBJ1-4	TRBV12-3/TRBV12-4	TGTGCCAGCAGTCCCCTCAATGAAAAACTGTTTTTT	CASSPLNEKLFF
TRBD1	-	TRBJ1-1	TRBV15	TGTGCCACCAGCAGGGACAGGGGGGCAGCGGCTGAAGCTTTCTTT	CATSRDRGAAAEAFF
-	-	TRBJ2-1	TRBV7-6	TGTGCCAGCAGCTTGGTAACCCGGAGGCGGGGATCTGAAAATGAGCAGTTCTTC	CASSLVTRRRGSENEQFF
TRBD1	-	TRBJ2-1	TRBV7-6	TGTGCCAGCAGCTCGGGACAGGTTCTGTTCTTC	CASSSGQVLFF
-	once	TRBJ2-4	TRBV19	TGTGCCAGTAGTATTACTGGTAAAAACATTCAGTACTTC	CASSITGKNIQYF
TRBD2	-	TRBJ2-5	TRBV4-1	TGCGCCAGCAGCCACGGGGTCAGCGGGGGACCGCAAGAGACCCAGTACTTC	CASSHGVSGGPQETQYF
-	few	TRBJ2-7	TRBV7-9	TGTGCCAGCAGCTTTTTCTCCTACGAGCAGTACTTC	CASSFFSYEQYF
-	-	TRBJ2-1	TRBV7-6	TGTGCCAGCAGCTTAAGGGGGGCGGTTTACAATGAGCAGTTCTTC	CASSLRGAVYNEQFF
TRBD1	many	TRBJ2-5	TRBV7-8	TGTGCCAGCAGCTTAGGATGGGACAGGGAGACCCAGTACTTC	CASSLGWDRETQYF
TRBD1	-	TRBJ1-5	TRBV6-6	TGTGCCAGCAGCAAATGGGGACAGAATCAGCCCCAGCATTTT	CASSKWGQNQPQHF
-	few	TRBJ2-7	TRBV10-3	TGTGCCAAGCATTTGGTGGGGCGCTCCTACGAGCAGTACTTC	CAKHLVGRSYEQYF
-	-	TRBJ1-1	TRBV27	TGTGCCAGCACCGCTCGGGGAATCCAGGGGTCCATGAACACTGAAGCTTTCTTT	CASTARGIQGSMNTEAFF
TRBD1	-	TRBJ2-5	TRBV27	TGTGCCAGCAGCCCTACGGGGACAGGCTTTCTGAAGACCCAGTACTTC	CASSPTGTGFLKTQYF
TRBD2	-	TRBJ2-1	TRBV19	TGTGCCAGTAGTCCCCGACTAGCAGACCTGTACAATGAGCAGTTCTTC	CASSPRLADLYNEQFF